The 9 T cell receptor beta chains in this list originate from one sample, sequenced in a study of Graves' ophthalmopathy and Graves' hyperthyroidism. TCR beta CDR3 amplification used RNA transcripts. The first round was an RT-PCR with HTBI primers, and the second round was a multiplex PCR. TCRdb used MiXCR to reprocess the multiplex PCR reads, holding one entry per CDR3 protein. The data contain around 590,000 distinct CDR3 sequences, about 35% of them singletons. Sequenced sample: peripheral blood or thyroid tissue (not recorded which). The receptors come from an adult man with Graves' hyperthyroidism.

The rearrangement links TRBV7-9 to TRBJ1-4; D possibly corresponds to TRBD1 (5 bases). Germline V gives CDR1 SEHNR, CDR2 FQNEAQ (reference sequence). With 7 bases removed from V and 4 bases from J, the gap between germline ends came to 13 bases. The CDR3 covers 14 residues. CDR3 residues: CASTPDRLNEKLFF. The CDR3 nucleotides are TGTGCCAGCACCCCCGACAGACTTAATGAAAAACTGTTTTTT.

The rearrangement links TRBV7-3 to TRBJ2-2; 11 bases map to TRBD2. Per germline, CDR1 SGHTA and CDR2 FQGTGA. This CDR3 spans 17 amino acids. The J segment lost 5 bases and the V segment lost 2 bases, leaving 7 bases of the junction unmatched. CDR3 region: CASSLQPRTSGTGELFF. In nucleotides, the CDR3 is TGTGCCAGCAGCTTACAACCCCGGACTAGCGGGACCGGGGAGCTGTTTTTT.

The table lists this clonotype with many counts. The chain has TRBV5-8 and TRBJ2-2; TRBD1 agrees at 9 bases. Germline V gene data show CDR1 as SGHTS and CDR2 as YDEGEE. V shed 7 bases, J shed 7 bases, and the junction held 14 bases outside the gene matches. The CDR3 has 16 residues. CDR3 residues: CASPGDRDRAFGELFF. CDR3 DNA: TGTGCCAGCCCAGGAGACCGGGACAGGGCATTCGGGGAGCTGTTTTTT.

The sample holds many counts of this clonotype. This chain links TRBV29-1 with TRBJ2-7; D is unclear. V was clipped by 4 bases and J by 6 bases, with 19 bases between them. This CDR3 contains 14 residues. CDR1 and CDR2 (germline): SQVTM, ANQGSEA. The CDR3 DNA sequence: TGCAGCGTTGCGTCCCCGGTGGGCAGGACCGAGCAGTACTTC. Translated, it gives CSVASPVGRTEQYF.

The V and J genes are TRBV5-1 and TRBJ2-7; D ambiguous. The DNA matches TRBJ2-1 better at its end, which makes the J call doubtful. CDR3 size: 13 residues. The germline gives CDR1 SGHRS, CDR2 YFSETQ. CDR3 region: CASSPHSYNEQFF. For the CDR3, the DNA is TGCGCCAGCAGCCCCCACTCCTACAATGAGCAGTTCTTC.

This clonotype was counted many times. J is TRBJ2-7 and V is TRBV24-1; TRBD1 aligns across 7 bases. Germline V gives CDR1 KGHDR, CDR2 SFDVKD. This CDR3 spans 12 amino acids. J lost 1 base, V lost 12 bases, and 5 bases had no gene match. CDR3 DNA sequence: TGTGCCGCGGACAGGATTTCCTACGAGCAGTACTTC. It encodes CAADRISYEQYF.

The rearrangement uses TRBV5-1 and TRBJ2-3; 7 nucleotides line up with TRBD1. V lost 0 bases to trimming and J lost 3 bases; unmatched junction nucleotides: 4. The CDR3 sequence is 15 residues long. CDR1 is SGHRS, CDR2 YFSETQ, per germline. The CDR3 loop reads CASSLVDRETDTQYF. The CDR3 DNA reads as TGCGCCAGCAGCTTGGTCGACAGGGAAACAGATACGCAGTATTTT.

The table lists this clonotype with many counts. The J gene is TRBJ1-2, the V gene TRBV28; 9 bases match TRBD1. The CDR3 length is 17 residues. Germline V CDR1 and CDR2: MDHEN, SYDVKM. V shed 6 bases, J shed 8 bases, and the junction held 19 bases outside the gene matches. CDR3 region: CASSPTGTGRLAHGYTF. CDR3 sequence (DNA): TGTGCCAGCAGCCCAACCGGGACAGGGAGACTCGCGCACGGCTACACCTTC.

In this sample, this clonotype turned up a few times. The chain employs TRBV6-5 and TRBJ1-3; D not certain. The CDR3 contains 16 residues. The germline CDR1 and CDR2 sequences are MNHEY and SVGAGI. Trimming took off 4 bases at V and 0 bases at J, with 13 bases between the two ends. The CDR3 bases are TGTGCCAGCAGTTTCAACAGCTTAATCTCTGGAAACACCATATATTTT. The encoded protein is CASSFNSLISGNTIYF.